One and the same sample provided the 10 T cell receptor beta chains below, sequenced in a study of T cell changes during pregnancy in multiple sclerosis. TCRdb keeps only in-frame clones here, not all; method: immunoSEQ multiplex PCR. The data hold tens of thousands of clones, with approximately 90% observed a single time. Specimen: peripheral blood, collected before pregnancy. The receptors were gathered from a female donor with multiple sclerosis, enrolled in a pregnancy study.

This clone has just one count. The CDR3 is CASSYSTQGALEQYF. CDR3 in DNA: TGTGCCAGCAGTTACTCGACACAGGGTGCCCTCGAGCAGTACTTC. The V call is TRBV6-5, the J call TRBJ2-7, with D perhaps TRBD1 (6 bases). The germline gives CDR1 MNHEY, CDR2 SVGAGI. Trimming took off 0 bases at V and 6 bases at J, with 15 bases between the two ends. This CDR3 is 15 amino acids long.

The chain combines TRBV12-5 with TRBJ1-1; D is ambiguous. The V end lost 0 bases, the J end lost 2 bases, and 13 bases lay between the germline ends. The CDR3 has 16 residues. Germline CDR1 reads LGHNT; CDR2 reads FRNRAP. CDR3 protein: CASGLVRGRVNTEAFF. DNA of the CDR3: TGTGCTAGTGGTTTGGTACGGGGAAGGGTAAACACTGAAGCTTTCTTT. The entire variable domain, with the rest obtained from reference TRBV12-5 and TRBJ1-1, is as follows: DARVTQTPRHKVTEMGQEVTMRCQPILGHNTVFWYRQTMMQGLELLAYFRNRAPLDDSGMPKDRFSAEMPDATLATLKIQPSEPRDSAVYFCASGLVRGRVNTEAFFGQGTRLTVV.

This chain connects TRBV5-1 to TRBJ1-2; D uncertain. The CDR3 has 17 amino acids. Germline CDR1 SGHRS, CDR2 YFSETQ. V lost 0 bases to trimming and J lost 3 bases, with 18 bases between them. The CDR3 spells CASSLGWSRVEDYGYTF. In DNA form, the CDR3 reads TGCGCCAGCAGCTTGGGGTGGTCCCGGGTGGAAGACTATGGCTACACCTTC. The whole variable domain, remainder taken from reference TRBV5-1 and TRBJ1-2, is KAGVTQTPRYLIKTRGQQVTLSCSPISGHRSVSWYQQTPGQGLQFLFEYFSETQRNKGNFPGRFSGRQFSNSRSEMNVSTLELGDSALYLCASSLGWSRVEDYGYTFGSGTRLTVV.

There are a few counts of this clone. J is TRBJ2-7 and V is TRBV19; unclear D gene. The CDR3 is 14 residues long. Germline-derived CDR1 and CDR2 are LNHDA and SQIVND (reference sequence). The ends were cut back, 1 base at V and 6 bases at J, with 13 bases in the middle. The CDR3 reads CASSIGSPYSEQYF. As DNA, the CDR3 is TGTGCCAGTAGTATAGGATCTCCGTACTCCGAGCAGTACTTC.

The chain has TRBV27 and TRBJ2-3; D is possibly TRBD2 (5 bases). V was trimmed by 6 bases and J by 4 bases, leaving 11 bases between them. The CDR3 length is 13 residues. Germline values: CDR1 MNHEY, CDR2 SMNVEV (reference sequence). CDR3 coding DNA: TGTGCCAGCAGCCTCGGGATCTCAGATACGCAGTATTTT. Protein product: CASSLGISDTQYF.

The CDR3 is CASSRAGAAGDTQYF. The CDR3 DNA is TGTGCCAGCAGCAGAGCGGGGGCCGCGGGGGATACGCAGTATTTT. V gene TRBV6-1 combines with J gene TRBJ2-3, with 8 bases aligning to TRBD2. Losses at the gene ends were 6 bases for V and 6 bases for J; bases not matched to a gene: 11. CDR1 is MNHNS, CDR2 SASEGT, per germline. The CDR3 runs 15 residues.

This chain connects TRBV13 to TRBJ1-2, with D perhaps TRBD1 (6 bases). Germline assignment: CDR1 PRHDT and CDR2 FYEKMQ (reference sequence). V lost 7 bases and J 0 bases, leaving 24 bases between the germline ends. The CDR3 contains 18 residues. The CDR3 loop reads CASNIQGGRTGANYGYTF. In nucleotides, the CDR3 is TGTGCCAGCAACATACAAGGGGGAAGGACTGGAGCTAACTATGGCTACACCTTC.

The count of this clone is one. The CDR3 nucleotides are TGTGCCAGCAGCTTTGGCTCAAACTATGGCTACACCTTC. Its translation is CASSFGSNYGYTF. V and J are TRBV7-8 and TRBJ1-2; D gene uncertain. The CDR3 totals 13 residues. Germline V gives CDR1 SGHVS, CDR2 FQNEAQ. Trimming took off 3 bases at V and 2 bases at J, with 7 bases between the two ends.

The rearrangement joins TRBV27 to TRBJ1-5, with 11 bases that match TRBD1. V gave up 1 base and J gave up 7 bases; unmatched junction bases: 9. Per germline, CDR1 MNHEY and CDR2 SMNVEV (reference sequence). The CDR3 runs to 17 residues. The CDR3 loop reads CASSLLGQGVTGQPQHF. DNA of the CDR3: TGTGCCAGCAGTTTATTGGGACAGGGGGTAACAGGACAGCCCCAGCATTTT.

J is TRBJ2-5 and V is TRBV7-9; D perhaps matches TRBD1 (5 bases). Germline CDR1 reads SEHNR; CDR2 reads FQNEAQ (reference sequence). V was trimmed by 2 bases and J by 2 bases, leaving 9 bases between them. The CDR3 has 14 residues. The CDR3 region is CASSLSRQQETQYF. DNA for the CDR3: TGTGCCAGCAGCTTAAGCAGACAGCAAGAGACCCAGTACTTC.